These T cell receptor beta chains were read from a single sample in a study of blood T cells in healthy people across ages. TCRdb fed the 5' RACE reads into MiXCR, producing one record per CDR3 protein. The sample has around 1,500,000 distinct CDR3 sequences; approximately 42% are singletons. Sequenced: blood. Receptor source: a woman aged 18-29 years in good health. The CDR3 runs from the conserved cysteine through the conserved F or W.

v_gene,CDR3aa
TRBV4-1,CASSQEWAGAESYEQYF
TRBV21-1,CASSKRDRGRTDTQYF
TRBV20-1,CSARDPLAGGPSQYF
TRBV28,CASSPTAGTQETQYF
TRBV25-1,CASSESASYNEQFF
TRBV4-1,CASSQQRPQGYNEQFF
TRBV6-1,CASRGRDRTGGVNQPQHF
TRBV29-1,CSVDGAAQSGYTF
TRBV21-1,CASSKLLAGGPTDTQYF
TRBV28,CASSPSGAPNEKLFF
TRBV29-1,CSVAAGSSNQPQHF
TRBV19,CASSMMTQPQHF
TRBV20-1,CSARVEVAVGLLFPDTQYF
TRBV11-2,CASSLEPEETQYF
TRBV28,CASSLPQQLGEKLFF